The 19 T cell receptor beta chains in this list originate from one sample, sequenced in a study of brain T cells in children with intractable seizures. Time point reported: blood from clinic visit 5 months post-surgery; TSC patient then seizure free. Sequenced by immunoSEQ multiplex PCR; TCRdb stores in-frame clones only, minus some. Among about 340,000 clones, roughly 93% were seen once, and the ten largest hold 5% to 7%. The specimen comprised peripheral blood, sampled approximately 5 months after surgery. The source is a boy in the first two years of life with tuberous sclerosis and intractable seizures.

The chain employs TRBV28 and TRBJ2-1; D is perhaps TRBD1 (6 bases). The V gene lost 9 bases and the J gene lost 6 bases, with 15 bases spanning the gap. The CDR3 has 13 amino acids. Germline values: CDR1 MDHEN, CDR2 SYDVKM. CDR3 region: CASYSGQPNEQFF. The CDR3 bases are TGTGCCAGTTACTCTGGACAGCCCAATGAGCAGTTCTTC.

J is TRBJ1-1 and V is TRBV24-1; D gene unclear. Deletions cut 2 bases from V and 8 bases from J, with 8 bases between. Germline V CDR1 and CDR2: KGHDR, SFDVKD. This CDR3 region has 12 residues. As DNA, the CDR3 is TGTGCCACCAGTGATTACGGACGGGAAGCTTTCTTT. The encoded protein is CATSDYGREAFF.

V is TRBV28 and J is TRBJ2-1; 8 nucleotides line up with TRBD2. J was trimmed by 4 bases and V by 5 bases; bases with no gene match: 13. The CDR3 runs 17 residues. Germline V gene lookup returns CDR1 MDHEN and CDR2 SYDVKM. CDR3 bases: TGTGCCAGCAGTCGCCTCCTTAGCGGGATAAGTTACAATGAGCAGTTCTTC. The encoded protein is CASSRLLSGISYNEQFF.

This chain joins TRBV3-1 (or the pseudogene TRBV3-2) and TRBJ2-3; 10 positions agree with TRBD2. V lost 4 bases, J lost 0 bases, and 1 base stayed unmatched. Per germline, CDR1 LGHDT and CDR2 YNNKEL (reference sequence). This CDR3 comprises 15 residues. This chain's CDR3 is CASSPTSGSTDTQYF. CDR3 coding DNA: TGTGCCAGCAGCCCGACTAGCGGGAGCACAGATACGCAGTATTTT.

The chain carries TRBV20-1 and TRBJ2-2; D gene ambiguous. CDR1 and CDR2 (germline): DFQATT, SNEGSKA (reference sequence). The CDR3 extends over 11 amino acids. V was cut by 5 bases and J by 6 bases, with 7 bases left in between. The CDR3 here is CSAQRSGELFF. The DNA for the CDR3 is TGCAGTGCTCAACGCTCCGGGGAGCTGTTTTTT.

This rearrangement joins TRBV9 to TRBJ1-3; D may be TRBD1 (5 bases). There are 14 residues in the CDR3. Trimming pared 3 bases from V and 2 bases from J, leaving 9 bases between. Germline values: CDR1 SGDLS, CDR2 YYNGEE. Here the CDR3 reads CASSAGRAGNTIYF. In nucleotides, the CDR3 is TGTGCCAGCAGCGCAGGCAGGGCTGGAAACACCATATATTTT.

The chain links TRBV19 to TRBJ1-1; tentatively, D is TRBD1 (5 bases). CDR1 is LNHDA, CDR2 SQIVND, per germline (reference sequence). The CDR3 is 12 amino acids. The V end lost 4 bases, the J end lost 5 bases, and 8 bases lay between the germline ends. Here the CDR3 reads CASSKGDTEAFF. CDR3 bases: TGTGCCAGTAGTAAAGGGGATACTGAAGCTTTCTTT. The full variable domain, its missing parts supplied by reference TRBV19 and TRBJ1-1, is DGGITQSPKYLFRKEGQNVTLSCEQNLNHDAMYWYRQDPGQGLRLIYYSQIVNDFQKGDIAEGYSVSREKKESFPLTVTSAQKNPTAFYLCASSKGDTEAFFGQGTRLTVV.

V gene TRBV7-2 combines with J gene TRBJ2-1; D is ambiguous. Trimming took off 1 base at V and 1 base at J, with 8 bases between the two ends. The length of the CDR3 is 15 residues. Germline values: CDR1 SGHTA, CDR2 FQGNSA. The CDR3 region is CASSLVAGSYNEQFF. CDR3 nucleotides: TGTGCCAGCAGCTTAGTGGCAGGTTCCTACAATGAGCAGTTCTTC.

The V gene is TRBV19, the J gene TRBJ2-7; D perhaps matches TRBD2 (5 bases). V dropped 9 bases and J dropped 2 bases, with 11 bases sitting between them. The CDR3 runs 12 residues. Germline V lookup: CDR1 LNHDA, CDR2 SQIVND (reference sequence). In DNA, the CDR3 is TGTGCCAGGGAACTAGAACCCTACGAGCAGTACTTC. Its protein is CARELEPYEQYF.

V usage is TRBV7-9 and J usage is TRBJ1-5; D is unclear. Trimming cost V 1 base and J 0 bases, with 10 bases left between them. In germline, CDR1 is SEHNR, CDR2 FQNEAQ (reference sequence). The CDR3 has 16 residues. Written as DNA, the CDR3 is TGTGCCAGCAGCTTAGTGGGAGGGCCTAGCAATCAGCCCCAGCATTTT. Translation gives CASSLVGGPSNQPQHF.

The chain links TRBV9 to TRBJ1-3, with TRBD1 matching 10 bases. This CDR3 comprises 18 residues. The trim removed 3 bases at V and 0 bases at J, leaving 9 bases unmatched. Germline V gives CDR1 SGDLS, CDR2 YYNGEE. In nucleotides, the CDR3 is TGTGCCAGCAGCGATGGGACAGGGGACCCCACCTCTGGAAACACCATATATTTT. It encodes CASSDGTGDPTSGNTIYF.

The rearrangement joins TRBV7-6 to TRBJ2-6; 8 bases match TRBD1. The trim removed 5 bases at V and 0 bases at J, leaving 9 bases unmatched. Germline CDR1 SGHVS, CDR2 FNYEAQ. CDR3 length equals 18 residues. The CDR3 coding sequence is TGTGCCAGCAGCCGATTGCGACAGGGGAACTCTGGGGCCAACGTCCTGACTTTC. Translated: CASSRLRQGNSGANVLTF.

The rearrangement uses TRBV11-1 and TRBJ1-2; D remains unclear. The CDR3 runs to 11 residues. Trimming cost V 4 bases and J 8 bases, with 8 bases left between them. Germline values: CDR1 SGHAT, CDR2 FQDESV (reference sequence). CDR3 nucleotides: TGTGCCAGCAGCTCTTCTGACGGCTACACCTTC. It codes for CASSSSDGYTF.

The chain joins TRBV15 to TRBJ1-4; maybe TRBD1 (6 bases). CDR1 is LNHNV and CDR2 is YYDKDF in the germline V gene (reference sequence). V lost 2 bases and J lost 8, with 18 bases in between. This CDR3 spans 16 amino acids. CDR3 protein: CATSRPSRGVYEKLFF. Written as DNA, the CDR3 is TGTGCCACCAGCAGACCCTCCAGGGGAGTTTACGAAAAACTGTTTTTT.

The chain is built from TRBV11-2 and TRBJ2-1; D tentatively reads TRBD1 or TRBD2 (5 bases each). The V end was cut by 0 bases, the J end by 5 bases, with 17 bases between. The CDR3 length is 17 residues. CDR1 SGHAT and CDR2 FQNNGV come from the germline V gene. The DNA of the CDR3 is TGTGCCAGCAGCTTAGATGTCGGGACGGAATTTCACAATGAGCAGTTCTTC. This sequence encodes CASSLDVGTEFHNEQFF.

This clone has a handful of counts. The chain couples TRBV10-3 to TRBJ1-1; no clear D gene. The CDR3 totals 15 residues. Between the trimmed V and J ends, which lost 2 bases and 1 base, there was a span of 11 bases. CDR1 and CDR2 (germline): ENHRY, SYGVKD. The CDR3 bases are TGTGCCATCAGTGAGGGAGGGCTGGGGAACACTGAAGCTTTCTTT. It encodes CAISEGGLGNTEAFF.

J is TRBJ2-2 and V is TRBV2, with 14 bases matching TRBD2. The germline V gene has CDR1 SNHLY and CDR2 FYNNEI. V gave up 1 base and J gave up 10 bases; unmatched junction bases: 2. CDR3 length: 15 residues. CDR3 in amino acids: CASSEGLAGGQELFF. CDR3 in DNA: TGTGCCAGCAGTGAAGGACTAGCGGGGGGGCAGGAGCTGTTTTTT.

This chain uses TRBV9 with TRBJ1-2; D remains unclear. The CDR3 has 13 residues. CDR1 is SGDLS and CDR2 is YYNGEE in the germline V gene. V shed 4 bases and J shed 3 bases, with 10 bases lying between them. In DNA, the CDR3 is TGTGCCAGCAGCCCCCGCAGAGACTATGGCTACACCTTC. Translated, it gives CASSPRRDYGYTF.

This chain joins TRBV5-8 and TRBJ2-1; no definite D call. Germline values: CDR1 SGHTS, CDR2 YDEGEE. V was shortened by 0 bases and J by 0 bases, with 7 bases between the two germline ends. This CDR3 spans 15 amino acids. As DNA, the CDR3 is TGTGCCAGCAGCTTGGGCACGAGCTCCTACAATGAGCAGTTCTTC. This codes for CASSLGTSSYNEQFF.